Sequencing of this T cell receptor beta chain was carried out in a study of CD8+CD57+ T cells in acquired aplastic anemia listed by TCRdb under 2018. Regarding the complete study: On average, sorted CD4+ and CD8+ cells yielded 3 to 4 ug of extracted DNA, with a range of about 0.19 to 30 ug. CD8+CD57+ expansion was defined as a frequency above the mean frequency observed in healthy subjects. The paper as a whole reports these results and caveats: Around 31 CD8+ CDR3 sequences were shared between patients and controls but appeared highly expressed in patients and within their immunodominant clones. No significant difference in CD8+ Simpson's diversity was found between patients and healthy controls (P=0.060).

Genomic DNA served as template for TCR beta VDJ combination and CDR3 sequence profiling. An Illumina HiSeq 2000 was the platform used for TCR repertoire sequencing. For the original study's pipeline: Repertoire assessment relied on Simpson's diversity index, CDR3 size and DJ length profiles, and TRBV/TRBJ rearrangement plots. Whichever DNA sequence was most abundant in the deep sequencing data was defined as the immunodominant clone. CDR3 amino acid sequences were screened for sharing across subjects and were compared with published repertoires and the VDJdb database. The public reads were run again by TCRdb, first through fastp at Q25 and then through MiXCR, and only productive beta chains were kept. Rows merge per CDR3 protein into single entries with the most common DNA and genes. For this entry, the V and J calls and clone size follow TCRdb and not the study's own pipeline. The sample yields 270,000 or so distinct CDR3 sequences; about 80% were counted once. Of the sample, 35% to 50% falls within the top ten clones.

Remarks on this clonotype: No antigen is known for it. A read error may produce the germline difference seen at one junction end.

Patients chosen for sequencing had shown expansion of CD8+CD57+ cells by flow cytometry. All patients had severe acquired aplastic anemia diagnosed by International Study of Aplastic Anemia and Agranulocytosis and Camitta criteria. No therapy had been received by the patients at the time of blood sampling. In the study, sorted CD4+ and CD8+ blood T cells from patients with severe aplastic anemia and from healthy subjects underwent deep sequencing of TCR repertoires. Patients were enrolled in the USA under clinicaltrials.gov protocols 00001620, 01623167, 00001397, 00071045, 00081523 and 00961064. Ficoll-Paque density gradient centrifugation was used to isolate peripheral blood mononuclear cells. Before DNA extraction, CD4+ and CD8+ T cells were sorted with FACS or magnetic beads. This sequence originates from a human donor with aplastic anemia. Material: sorted CD4+, CD8+, or CD8+CD57+ T cells (not recorded which) from PBMCs.

CDR3 region: CASSRADEQVFGPF. The DNA sequence reads TGTGCCAGCTCCAGGGCGGATGAGCAGGTCTTCGGGCCATTC. The V and J segments used are TRBV7-9 and TRBJ2-5; tentative D gene TRBD1, with 5 bases matching. Counted from cysteine to phenylalanine, this CDR3 has 14 amino acids. CDR3 DNA only is kept here, 42 bases in frame from base 1. Based on the germline V gene (reference sequence), the CDR1 and CDR2 sequences are SEHNR and FQNEAQ. Reference TRBV7-9 and TRBJ2-5 genes cover what lies past the CDR3, so the full variable domain is DTGVSQNPRHKITKRGQNVTFRCDPISEHNRLYWYRQTLGQGPEFLTYFQNEAQLEKSRLLSDRFSAERPKGSFSTLEIQRTEQGDSAMYLCASSRADEQVFGPFGPGTRLLVL.